The T cell receptor beta chain described here comes from a study of shared clonotypes between healthy human individuals. General study results and limits: Tissues were not sampled, only blood, and their repertoires likely differ. Memory subsets generally showed smaller estimated richness than naive subsets did. Clonotypes not shared had lower generation probabilities than those common to all four donors.

Produced via immunoSEQ multiplex PCR; TCRdb's table is partial and in-frame only. This sample has under 600,000 clones, with more than 95% found just once. As defined, naive CD8 cells were CD45RO-negative and positively selected for CCR7, with terminally differentiated effector memory CD45RA+ cells excluded. Donors, healthy HIV-negative adults, lacked recent acute infections or vaccinations. A remark on this clone: Its target is unknown.

The CDR3 is 13 residues long. Trimming removed 4 bases from V and 4 bases from J, with 11 bases in between. Germline lookup yields CDR1 SGHRS and CDR2 YFSETQ. The rearrangement joins TRBV5-1 to TRBJ2-5; TRBD1 or TRBD2 may be the D gene (5 bases each). The clonotype originates from a man aged 25 to 40 in good health. The source material was naive CD8+ T cells sorted from blood. The CDR3 here is CASSAGTTETQYF. The CDR3 DNA reads as TGCGCCAGCAGCGCAGGGACGACAGAGACCCAGTACTTC.